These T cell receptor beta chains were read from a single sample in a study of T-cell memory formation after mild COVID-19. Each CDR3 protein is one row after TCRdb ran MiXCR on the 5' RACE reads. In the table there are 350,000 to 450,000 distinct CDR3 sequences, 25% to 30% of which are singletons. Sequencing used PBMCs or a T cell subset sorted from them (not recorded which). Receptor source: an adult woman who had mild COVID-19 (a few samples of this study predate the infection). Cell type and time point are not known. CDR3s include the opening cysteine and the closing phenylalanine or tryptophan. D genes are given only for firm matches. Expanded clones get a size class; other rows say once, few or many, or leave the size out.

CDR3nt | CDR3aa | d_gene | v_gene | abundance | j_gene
TGCAGCGTGATCGAACAGGGGAGCAATCAGCCCCAGCATTTT | CSVIEQGSNQPQHF | TRBD1 | TRBV29-1 | few | TRBJ1-5
TGTGCCACCATGGGGCCTATTGGCGGGAGGCCCAATGAGCAGTTCTTC | CATMGPIGGRPNEQFF | TRBD2 | TRBV24-1 | NA | TRBJ2-1
TGTGCCAGCAGCTTCCCCCTAGTGACCGGGGAGCTGTTTTTT | CASSFPLVTGELFF | NA | TRBV7-2 | NA | TRBJ2-2
TGTGCCAGCAGCTTAGGACAGGGTCTTTCTGGGGCCAACGTCCTGACTTTC | CASSLGQGLSGANVLTF | TRBD1 | TRBV7-9 | NA | TRBJ2-6
TGTGCCAGCAGCTTCCGGGTTCCGGGCACTGAAGCTTTCTTT | CASSFRVPGTEAFF | NA | TRBV7-2 | few | TRBJ1-1
TGTGCCAGCACCACCAGGACTAGCGGGAGTGCCTACAATGAGCAGTTCTTC | CASTTRTSGSAYNEQFF | TRBD2 | TRBV7-9 | NA | TRBJ2-1
TGCAGTGCCGGAAAGACTACTTGGTACGAGCAGTACTTC | CSAGKTTWYEQYF | NA | TRBV20-1 | NA | TRBJ2-7
TGTGCCAGCAGCCCCGGGCCAGCCTTGGTCGAGCAGTACTTC | CASSPGPALVEQYF | NA | TRBV7-2 | few | TRBJ2-7
TGTGCCAGCAGCAAAGTCGGGACACCGAACACTGAAGCTTTCTTT | CASSKVGTPNTEAFF | NA | TRBV2 | NA | TRBJ1-1
TGTGCCAGCAGGGCGGGACAGGGGTCGGCAGGTACGCAGTATTTT | CASRAGQGSAGTQYF | TRBD1 | TRBV27 | NA | TRBJ2-3
TGTGCCACCAGCCCGTGGGGAAGCAGCGCAGATACGCAGTATTTT | CATSPWGSSADTQYF | NA | TRBV24-1 | many | TRBJ2-3
TGCGCCAGCAGCCAAGGGGACCAAAACACCGGGGAGCTGTTTTTT | CASSQGDQNTGELFF | NA | TRBV4-1 | few | TRBJ2-2
TGTGCCAGCAGCTTAGTTAGCGGGAGGGCAGGGGGGACCCAGTACTTC | CASSLVSGRAGGTQYF | TRBD2 | TRBV7-2 | NA | TRBJ2-5
TGTGCCACCAGTGATGGGCAGGGTGGTTCCAATGAGCAGTTCTTC | CATSDGQGGSNEQFF | NA | TRBV24-1 | few | TRBJ2-1
TGCGCCAGCCGGAGGACAGGGGGTTCCTACGAGCAGTACTTC | CASRRTGGSYEQYF | TRBD1 | TRBV4-1 | NA | TRBJ2-7
TGTGCCAGCGGCTGGACAGGGGAAGGCTATGGCTACACCTTC | CASGWTGEGYGYTF | TRBD1 | TRBV7-9 | few | TRBJ1-2
TGTGCCAGCAGCCAAGATGGGACGGGAGGAGTGGCAGCTTTCTTT | CASSQDGTGGVAAFF | NA | TRBV3-1 | NA | TRBJ1-1
TGTGCCAGTAGTATAGGCGACTCCAACGAGCAGTACTTC | CASSIGDSNEQYF | NA | TRBV19 | NA | TRBJ2-7
TGTGCCAGCAGCTTAGCTCACAGGGGCCCCTACGAGCAGTACTTC | CASSLAHRGPYEQYF | TRBD1 | TRBV11-2 | NA | TRBJ2-7
TGTGCCTGGATTAGCAGGGACTCCTACGAGCAGTACTTC | CAWISRDSYEQYF | NA | TRBV30 | few | TRBJ2-7
TGTGCCAGCAGCAAAGCAAAGGGGGCCGATCAGCCCCAGCATTTT | CASSKAKGADQPQHF | NA | TRBV21-1 | NA | TRBJ1-5
TGCAGCGTTGAGGGACTAGCGGGAGAAGGGAAGAGGTGGGAGACCCAGTACTTC | CSVEGLAGEGKRWETQYF | TRBD2 | TRBV29-1 | NA | TRBJ2-5
TGTGCCAGCAGCTTCGCTATACAGGGCGGTGGAAACACCATATATTTT | CASSFAIQGGGNTIYF | NA | TRBV7-2 | once | TRBJ1-3
TGCAGCGTTGTCCTCCCGAACACCGGGGAGCTGTTTTTT | CSVVLPNTGELFF | NA | TRBV29-1 | NA | TRBJ2-2
TGTGCCAGCAGCTTAATTGTAAACATTCAGTACTTC | CASSLIVNIQYF | NA | TRBV7-8 | NA | TRBJ2-4
TGTGCCAGCAGCGACACAGGGGCCTCTGGAAACACCATATATTTT | CASSDTGASGNTIYF | TRBD1 | TRBV6-2/TRBV6-3 | few | TRBJ1-3
TGTGCCAGCAGCTCCTCTCAGAACAGGGGAGGTCCGAACACTGAAGCTTTCTTT | CASSSSQNRGGPNTEAFF | TRBD1 | TRBV7-9 | few | TRBJ1-1
TGTGCCAGCAGCCAGACTGGGGGGCTTCCTGAGACCCAGTACTTC | CASSQTGGLPETQYF | NA | TRBV6-1 | NA | TRBJ2-5
TGTGCCAGTAGTCTTAGTCCCGGGACAGTATCCTATGGCTACACCTTC | CASSLSPGTVSYGYTF | TRBD1 | TRBV19 | NA | TRBJ1-2
TGTGCCAGCAGTCCAGGACAGGGCCTTTATGAAAAACTGTTTTTT | CASSPGQGLYEKLFF | TRBD1 | TRBV12-3/TRBV12-4 | NA | TRBJ1-4
TGTGCCTGGAGTAACCCCTCCTACGAGCAGTACTTC | CAWSNPSYEQYF | NA | TRBV30 | NA | TRBJ2-7
TGTGCCAGCACTTCATCCTACGAGCAGTACTTC | CASTSSYEQYF | NA | TRBV7-2 | many | TRBJ2-7
TGTGCCAGCAGTTTATCCCTAGCCTACGAGCAGTACTTC | CASSLSLAYEQYF | NA | TRBV12-3/TRBV12-4 | NA | TRBJ2-7
TGTGCCAGCAGCCGGACAGGGTGGGGTTCCGGGGAGCTGTTTTTT | CASSRTGWGSGELFF | TRBD1 | TRBV7-8 | NA | TRBJ2-2
TGCAGTGCTAGAGTGGGGTTCGCTAGCACAGATACGCAGTATTTT | CSARVGFASTDTQYF | NA | TRBV20-1 | NA | TRBJ2-3
TGCAGTGCTAGAGATGGAGGGGATAATTCACCCCTCCACTTT | CSARDGGDNSPLHF | NA | TRBV20-1 | NA | TRBJ1-6
TGTGCCAGCAGCCCACGCGGCGGGGGGGCGACAGATACGCAGTATTTT | CASSPRGGGATDTQYF | TRBD2 | TRBV7-9 | few | TRBJ2-3
TGCAGTGCCGGTACAGCGGGGGGGGGCACAGATACGCAGTATTTT | CSAGTAGGGTDTQYF | TRBD2 | TRBV20-1 | NA | TRBJ2-3
TGCGCCAGCGAGGAGGGCGGGGAGCTGTTTTTT | CASEEGGELFF | NA | TRBV5-1 | many | TRBJ2-2
TGCAGCGTTGATCGGAGGGGACAGACGAACACTGAAGCTTTCTTT | CSVDRRGQTNTEAFF | TRBD1 | TRBV29-1 | once | TRBJ1-1